This T cell receptor beta chain comes out of a study of early T cells in non-severe SARS-CoV-2 infection. Study summary: From unsorted whole blood, bulk RNA was sequenced, and the chains remained unpaired.

Overall study results and limits: Matching with VDJdb favored anti-spike CD8 responses (missing private and CD4 specificities).

The library protocol tagged individual cDNA molecules with unique molecular identifiers. TCRdb independently ran MiXCR on the 5' RACE reads; one entry per CDR3 protein. The sample contains over 30,000 distinct CDR3 sequences, around 6% of which appear only once. V was clipped by 0 bases and J by 7 bases; unmatched bases: 13. The CDR3 spans 17 residues. The V gene's germline CDR1 is MNHEY and CDR2 SVGAGI. Only a few counts were recorded for this clonotype. What it recognizes is unknown. Sequencing used whole blood. The sequence was obtained from an adult who was a healthcare worker with PCR-confirmed SARS-CoV-2 infection or an uninfected control (not recorded which). This chain links TRBV6-5 with TRBJ2-7; 9 nucleotides align to TRBD2. The CDR3 is CASSYSVLAGTRGEQYF. The CDR3 DNA is TGTGCCAGCAGTTACTCGGTCCTAGCGGGGACCAGAGGAGAGCAGTACTTC.